The 15 T cell receptor beta chains reported below all come from one sample, sequenced in a study of blood T cell repertoires in COVID-19. TCRdb's copy holds only in-frame clones and misses some; the assay was immunoSEQ multiplex PCR. This table has about 160,000 clones, 70% to 90% appearing once. The specimen was peripheral blood. The receptor source for this set is a man between 40 and 49 years old with acute or convalescent COVID-19.

The genes are TRBV11-1 and TRBJ1-2; D gene unclear. V lost 4 bases to trimming and J lost 8 bases, with 17 bases between them. Germline V gene sequence: CDR1 SGHAT, CDR2 FQDESV (reference sequence). The CDR3 totals 14 residues. CDR3 DNA: TGTGCCAGCAGCTCCTACTCGGGAGGACGCGGCTACACCTTC. Translating it yields CASSSYSGGRGYTF. Drawing the rest from reference TRBV11-1 and TRBJ1-2, the complete variable domain is EAEVAQSPRYKITEKSQAVAFWCDPISGHATLYWYRQILGQGPELLVQFQDESVVDDSQLPKDRFSAERLKGVDSTLKIQPAELGDSAMYLCASSSYSGGRGYTFGSGTRLTVV.

The rearrangement joins TRBV5-4 to TRBJ2-5; 7 bases align to TRBD2. The CDR3 extends over 16 amino acids. CDR1 and CDR2 from the germline V gene are SGHNT and YYREEE (reference sequence). Losses at the gene ends were 4 bases for V and 1 base for J; bases not matched to a gene: 10. The DNA of the CDR3 is TGTGCCAGCAGCCCGGGGCGGGGGAACATCCAAGAGACCCAGTACTTC. It translates to CASSPGRGNIQETQYF.

The chain combines TRBV5-4 with TRBJ1-1, with unresolved D. The CDR3 loop spans 12 amino acids. Germline V gene lookup returns CDR1 SGHNT and CDR2 YYREEE (reference sequence). Trimming removed 0 bases from V and 6 bases from J, with 6 bases in between. CDR3 sequence (DNA): TGTGCCAGCAGCTTGGACGGGTCTGAAGCTTTCTTT. It translates to CASSLDGSEAFF.

The rearrangement joins TRBV6-6 to TRBJ1-5; D gene ambiguous. Trimming pared 6 bases from V and 6 bases from J, leaving 15 bases between. The CDR3 is made up of 14 amino acids. Germline V lookup: CDR1 MNHNY, CDR2 SVGAGI (reference sequence). DNA of the CDR3: TGTGCCAGCAGCTTGGACGGGGTGGGTCAGCCCCAGCATTTT. Its protein product is CASSLDGVGQPQHF.

The chain joins TRBV4-2 to TRBJ2-2, with 8 bases identical to TRBD2. V lost 1 base, J lost 6 bases, and 4 bases stayed unmatched. Germline V gene lookup returns CDR1 LGHNA and CDR2 YNFKEQ. CDR3 size: 15 residues. The CDR3: CASSQAGGSSGELFF. The CDR3 nucleotides read TGTGCCAGCAGCCAAGCGGGGGGGTCGTCCGGGGAGCTGTTTTTT.

V is TRBV9 and J is TRBJ1-2, with TRBD1 matching 8 bases. With V trimmed by 4 bases and J by 5 bases, 7 bases remained unmatched. This CDR3 has 14 amino acids. Germline CDR1 SGDLS, CDR2 YYNGEE. CDR3: CASSPQRTGYGYTF. As DNA, the CDR3 is TGTGCCAGCAGCCCCCAGAGGACAGGGTATGGCTACACCTTC.

J is TRBJ1-5 and V is TRBV2; possibly TRBD1 for D (5 bases). V was cut by 8 bases and J by 0 bases, with 8 bases left in between. Germline CDR1 reads SNHLY; CDR2 reads FYNNEI. This CDR3 has 13 amino acids. The CDR3, as DNA: TGTGCCAGCCATCAGGGTAGCAATCAGCCCCAGCATTTT. Residues: CASHQGSNQPQHF. Full variable domain (rest looked up from reference TRBV2 and TRBJ1-5): EPEVTQTPSHQVTQMGQEVILRCVPISNHLYFYWYRQILGQKVEFLVSFYNNEISEKSEIFDDQFSVERPDGSNFTLKIRSTKLEDSAMYFCASHQGSNQPQHFGDGTRLSIL.

The chain is built from TRBV20-1 and TRBJ2-3; no clear D gene. The CDR3 spans 15 residues. Germline CDR1 reads DFQATT; CDR2 reads SNEGSKA (reference sequence). The ends were cut back, 3 bases at V and 4 bases at J, with 17 bases in the middle. The CDR3 loop reads CSASSGSSRSDTQYF. CDR3 DNA: TGCAGTGCTAGTTCTGGTAGTTCGCGATCAGATACGCAGTATTTT.

This chain uses TRBV3-1 (or the pseudogene TRBV3-2) with TRBJ1-2, with D maybe TRBD1 (6 bases). There are 14 residues in the CDR3. Trimming took off 0 bases at V and 6 bases at J, with 11 bases between the two ends. Per germline, CDR1 LGHDT and CDR2 YNNKEL (reference sequence). The CDR3 DNA reads TGTGCCAGCAGCCAAGATTCGGCAGGGGATGGCTACACCTTC. Amino acid sequence: CASSQDSAGDGYTF.

This clone was seen more than once but under ten times. The chain employs TRBV5-1 and TRBJ2-2, with 7 bases matching TRBD2. The CDR3 covers 16 residues. Trimming took 4 bases from V and 0 from J; bases not matched to a gene: 6. Germline V gene lookup returns CDR1 SGHRS and CDR2 YFSETQ. Here the CDR3 reads CASSLLGLSNTGELFF. CDR3 bases: TGCGCCAGCAGCCTCCTGGGACTATCGAACACCGGGGAGCTGTTTTTT.

This clone is a singleton in its sample. The sample contains more than one DNA sequence encoding this CDR3. The chain carries TRBV18 and TRBJ1-1; no firm D call. The CDR3 length is 14 residues. Germline V gene lookup returns CDR1 KGHSH and CDR2 LQKENI. V dropped 0 bases and J dropped 1 base, with 6 bases sitting between them. CDR3 region: CASSPPPGNTEAFF. The CDR3 DNA reads TGTGCCAGCTCACCACCCCCCGGGAACACTGAAGCTTTCTTT.

This rearrangement joins TRBV15 to TRBJ1-5; perhaps TRBD1 as D (5 bases). The CDR3 has 16 residues. Germline V gene lookup returns CDR1 LNHNV and CDR2 YYDKDF (reference sequence). V shed 7 bases and J shed 2 bases, with 18 bases lying between them. CDR3 nucleotide sequence: TGTGCCACCATTCCAAGGGGATGGACCCGCAATCAGCCCCAGCATTTT. Translating it yields CATIPRGWTRNQPQHF. The full variable domain, completed using reference TRBV15 and TRBJ1-5, is DAMVIQNPRYQVTQFGKPVTLSCSQTLNHNVMYWYQQKSSQAPKLLFHYYDKDFNNEADTPDNFQSRRPNTSFCFLDIRSPGLGDTAMYLCATIPRGWTRNQPQHFGDGTRLSIL.

V is TRBV28 and J is TRBJ1-5; possible D gene TRBD1, 6 bases. Germline-derived CDR1 and CDR2 are MDHEN and SYDVKM. The CDR3 is 13 amino acids. Trimming pared 7 bases from V and 6 bases from J, leaving 13 bases between. In DNA, the CDR3 is TGTGCCAGCACCGGCGGGGGGCTTCAGCCCCAGCATTTT. Its translation: CASTGGGLQPQHF. The full variable domain, rest sourced from reference TRBV28 and TRBJ1-5, is DVKVTQSSRYLVKRTGEKVFLECVQDMDHENMFWYRQDPGLGLRLIYFSYDVKMKEKGDIPEGYSVSREKKERFSLILESASTNQTSMYLCASTGGGLQPQHFGDGTRLSIL.

This clone was seen once. This sequence joins TRBV20-1 and TRBJ1-1; D is perhaps TRBD1 (5 bases). The CDR3 is 11 amino acids. V was trimmed by 6 bases and J by 7 bases, leaving 12 bases between them. Germline lookup yields CDR1 DFQATT and CDR2 SNEGSKA (reference sequence). The CDR3 DNA follows: TGCAGTGCCCCGAGACAGCGTGAAGCTTTCTTT. It encodes CSAPRQREAFF.

The chain combines TRBV11-2 with TRBJ1-3; the D is unclear. V gave up 2 bases and J gave up 1 base, with 6 bases separating them. The CDR3 covers 14 residues. The V gene's germline CDR1 is SGHAT and CDR2 FQNNGV. DNA of the CDR3: TGTGCCAGCAGCTTATCGGGTTCTGGAAACACCATATATTTT. This codes for CASSLSGSGNTIYF.